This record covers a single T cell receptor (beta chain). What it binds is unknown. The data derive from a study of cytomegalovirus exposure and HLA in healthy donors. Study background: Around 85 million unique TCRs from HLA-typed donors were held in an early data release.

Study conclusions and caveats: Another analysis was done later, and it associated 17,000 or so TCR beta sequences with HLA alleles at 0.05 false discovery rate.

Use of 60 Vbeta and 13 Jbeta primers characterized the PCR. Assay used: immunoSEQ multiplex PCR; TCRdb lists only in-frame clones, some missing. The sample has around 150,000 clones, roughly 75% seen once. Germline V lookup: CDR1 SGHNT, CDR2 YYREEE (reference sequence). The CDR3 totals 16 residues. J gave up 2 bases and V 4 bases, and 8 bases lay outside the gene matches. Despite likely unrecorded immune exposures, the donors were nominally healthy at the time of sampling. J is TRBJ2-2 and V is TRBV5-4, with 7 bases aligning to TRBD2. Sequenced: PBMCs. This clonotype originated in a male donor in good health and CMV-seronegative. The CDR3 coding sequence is TGTGCCAGCAGCGAGGGCGGCGGGAGTAACACCGGGGAGCTGTTTTTT. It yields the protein CASSEGGGSNTGELFF.